Many counts were recorded for the clone carrying this T cell receptor (beta chain). The antigen is not known. Time point: newly diagnosed GD, antithyroid drugs for less than 3 months. RNA isolated from PBMCs was used to make the TCR library. These data originate in a study of regulatory T cells in long-lasting Graves disease. Germline CDR1 reads DFQATT; CDR2 reads SNEGSKA (reference sequence). CDR3 length: 16 amino acids. V lost 6 bases, J lost 4 bases, and 9 bases stayed unmatched. With iRepertoire HTBI primers and Arm-PCR of CDR3 regions, TCR beta libraries were built. MiXCR, run by TCRdb on the multiplex PCR reads, gives a single entry per CDR3 protein. The data contain 350,000 to 450,000 distinct CDR3 sequences, approximately 15% of them singletons. Findings and caveats of the study: Favoring TRBV28, TRBJ1-2 and TRBJ2-5 was a feature seen in persistent disease.

These data also formed part of another study, on T cells in Graves' hyperthyroidism and ophthalmopathy.

The sample consisted of peripheral blood mononuclear cells (PBMCs), taken at new diagnosis, from a patient treated with antithyroid drugs. This TCR was recovered from a woman aged 40 to 50 with Graves disease. V usage is TRBV20-1 and J usage is TRBJ2-3; the match to TRBD2 covers 14 bases. The CDR3 nucleotides read TGCAGTGCAAACGATCCGGGACTAGCGGGAGCAGATACGCAGTATTTT. Its protein product is CSANDPGLAGADTQYF.